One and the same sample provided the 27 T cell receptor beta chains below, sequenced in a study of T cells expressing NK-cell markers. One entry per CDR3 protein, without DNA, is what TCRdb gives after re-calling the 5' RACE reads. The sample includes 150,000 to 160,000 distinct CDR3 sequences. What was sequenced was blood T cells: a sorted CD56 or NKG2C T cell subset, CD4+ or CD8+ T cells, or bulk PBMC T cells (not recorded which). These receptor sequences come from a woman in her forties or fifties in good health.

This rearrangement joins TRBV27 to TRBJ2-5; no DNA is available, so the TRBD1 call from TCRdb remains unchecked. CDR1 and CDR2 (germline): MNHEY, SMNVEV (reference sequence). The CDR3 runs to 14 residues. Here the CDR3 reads CASSLGGGEETQYF.

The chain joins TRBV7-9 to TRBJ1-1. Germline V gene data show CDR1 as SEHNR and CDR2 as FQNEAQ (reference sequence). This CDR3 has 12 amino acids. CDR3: CASSDPSAEAFF.

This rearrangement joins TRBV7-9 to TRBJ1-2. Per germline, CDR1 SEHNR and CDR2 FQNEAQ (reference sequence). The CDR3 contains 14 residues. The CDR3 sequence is CASSLYTANYGYTF. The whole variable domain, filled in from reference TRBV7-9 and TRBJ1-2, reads DTGVSQNPRHKITKRGQNVTFRCDPISEHNRLYWYRQTLGQGPEFLTYFQNEAQLEKSRLLSDRFSAERPKGSFSTLEIQRTEQGDSAMYLCASSLYTANYGYTFGSGTRLTVV.

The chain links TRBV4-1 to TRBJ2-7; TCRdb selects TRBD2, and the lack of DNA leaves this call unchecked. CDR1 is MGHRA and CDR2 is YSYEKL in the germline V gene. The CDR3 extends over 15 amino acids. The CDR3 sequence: CASSQDLSGSGEQYF.

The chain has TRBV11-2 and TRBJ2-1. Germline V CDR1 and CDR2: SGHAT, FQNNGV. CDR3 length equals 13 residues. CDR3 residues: CASSFGRSYEQFF. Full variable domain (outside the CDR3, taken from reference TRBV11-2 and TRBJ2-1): EAGVAQSPRYKIIEKRQSVAFWCNPISGHATLYWYQQILGQGPKLLIQFQNNGVVDDSQLPKDRFSAERLKGVDSTLKIQPAKLEDSAVYLCASSFGRSYEQFFGPGTRLTVL.

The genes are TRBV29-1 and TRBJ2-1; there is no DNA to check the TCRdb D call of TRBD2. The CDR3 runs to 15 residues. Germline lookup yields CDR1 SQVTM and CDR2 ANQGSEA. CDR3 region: CSVEDRGEEGNEQFF.

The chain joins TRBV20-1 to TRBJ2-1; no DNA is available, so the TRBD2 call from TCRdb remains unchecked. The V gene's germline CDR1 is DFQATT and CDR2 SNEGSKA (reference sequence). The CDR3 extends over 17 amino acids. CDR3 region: CSATSYSGGRAYNEQFF.

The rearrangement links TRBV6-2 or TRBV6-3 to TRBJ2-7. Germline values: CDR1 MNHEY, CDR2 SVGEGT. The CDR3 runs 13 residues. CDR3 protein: CASSYSNIREQYF.

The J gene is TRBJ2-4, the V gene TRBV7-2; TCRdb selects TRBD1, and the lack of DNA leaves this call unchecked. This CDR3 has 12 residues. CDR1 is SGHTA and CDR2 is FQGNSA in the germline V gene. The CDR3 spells CASRPGEGAPSF.

CDR3: CASKGPGVYNEQFF. The rearrangement links TRBV27 to TRBJ2-1; TCRdb's D call, TRBD2, is unchecked because there is no DNA. CDR1 and CDR2 from the germline V gene are MNHEY and SMNVEV (reference sequence). The CDR3 length is 14 residues.

CDR3 protein: CASRTGLGEQYF. The chain uses TRBV12-3 or TRBV12-4 and TRBJ2-7; checking the TCRdb D call of TRBD1 is not possible without DNA. The CDR3 has 12 residues.

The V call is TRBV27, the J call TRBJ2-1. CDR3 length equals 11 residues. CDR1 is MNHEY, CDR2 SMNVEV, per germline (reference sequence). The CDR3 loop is CASSSGPKQFF.

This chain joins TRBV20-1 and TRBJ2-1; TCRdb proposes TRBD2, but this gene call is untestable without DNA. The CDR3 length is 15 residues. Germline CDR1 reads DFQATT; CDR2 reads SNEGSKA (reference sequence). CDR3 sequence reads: CSAPSGRAGRNEQFF.

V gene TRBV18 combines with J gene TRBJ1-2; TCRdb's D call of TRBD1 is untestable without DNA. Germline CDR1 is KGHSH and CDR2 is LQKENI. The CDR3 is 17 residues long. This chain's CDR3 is CASSARDRGESFYGYTF.

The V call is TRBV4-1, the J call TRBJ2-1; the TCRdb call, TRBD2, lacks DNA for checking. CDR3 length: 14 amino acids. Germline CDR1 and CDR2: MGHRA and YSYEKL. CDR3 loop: CASSQVAGGNEQFF.

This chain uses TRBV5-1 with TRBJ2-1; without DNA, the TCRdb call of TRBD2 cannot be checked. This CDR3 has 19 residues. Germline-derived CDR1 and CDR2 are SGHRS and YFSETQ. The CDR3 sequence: CASSLSAAPSGSIHNEQFF.

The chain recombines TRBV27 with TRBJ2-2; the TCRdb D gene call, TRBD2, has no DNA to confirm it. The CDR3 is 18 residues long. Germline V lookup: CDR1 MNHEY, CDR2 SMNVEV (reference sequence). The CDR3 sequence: CASSLYSRSGSRTGELFF.

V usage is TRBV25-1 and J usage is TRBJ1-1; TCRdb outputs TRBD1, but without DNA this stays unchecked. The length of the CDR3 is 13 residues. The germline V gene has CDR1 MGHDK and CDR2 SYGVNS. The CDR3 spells CASSRQTPGGAFF.

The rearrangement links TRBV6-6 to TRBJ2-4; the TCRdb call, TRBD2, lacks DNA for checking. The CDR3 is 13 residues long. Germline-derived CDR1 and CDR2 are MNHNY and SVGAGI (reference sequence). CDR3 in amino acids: CASNLGLENIQYF.

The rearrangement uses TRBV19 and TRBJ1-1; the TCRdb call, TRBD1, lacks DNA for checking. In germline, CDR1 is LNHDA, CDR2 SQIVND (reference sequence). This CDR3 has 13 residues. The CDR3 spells CASSRPGETEAFF.

CDR3 region: CATIRETGELFF. The gene calls are TRBV19 and TRBJ2-2. CDR1 is LNHDA and CDR2 is SQIVND in the germline V gene (reference sequence). The CDR3 spans 12 residues.

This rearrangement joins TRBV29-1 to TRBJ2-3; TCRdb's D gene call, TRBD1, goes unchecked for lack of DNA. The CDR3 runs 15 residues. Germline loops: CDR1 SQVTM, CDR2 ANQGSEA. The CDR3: CSVAGTPHRADTQYF.

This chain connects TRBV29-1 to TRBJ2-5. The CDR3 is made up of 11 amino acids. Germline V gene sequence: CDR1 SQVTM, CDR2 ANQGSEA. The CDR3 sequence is CSVEVWETQYF.

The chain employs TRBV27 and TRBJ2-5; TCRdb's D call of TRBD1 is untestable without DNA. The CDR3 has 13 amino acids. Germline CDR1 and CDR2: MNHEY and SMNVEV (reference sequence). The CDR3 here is CASSTVGEETQYF.

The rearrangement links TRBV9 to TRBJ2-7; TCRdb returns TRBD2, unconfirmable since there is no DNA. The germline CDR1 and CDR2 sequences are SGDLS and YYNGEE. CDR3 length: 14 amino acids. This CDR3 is CASSLGGGPYEQYF. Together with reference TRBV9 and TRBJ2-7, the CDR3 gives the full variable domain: DSGVTQTPKHLITATGQRVTLRCSPRSGDLSVYWYQQSLDQGLQFLIQYYNGEERAKGNILERFSAQQFPDLHSELNLSSLELGDSALYFCASSLGGGPYEQYFGPGTRLTVT.

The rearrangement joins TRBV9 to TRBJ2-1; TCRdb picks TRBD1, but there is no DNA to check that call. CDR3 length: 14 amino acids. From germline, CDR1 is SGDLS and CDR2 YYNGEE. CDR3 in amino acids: CASSTSWGTCEQFF.

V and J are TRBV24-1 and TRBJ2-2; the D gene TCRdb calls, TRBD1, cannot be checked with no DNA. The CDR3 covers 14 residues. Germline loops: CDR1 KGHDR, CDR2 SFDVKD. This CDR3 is CATSWGRETGELFF.